This T cell receptor (beta chain) was recovered during a study of T cells after yellow fever vaccination. This clonotype was counted between two and nine times. TCRdb re-analysed the 5' RACE reads in MiXCR, keeping a single row per CDR3 protein. The table has 500,000 to 550,000 distinct CDR3 sequences, 21% seen once; the top ten hold roughly 16%. Germline assignment: CDR1 LGHNA and CDR2 YNFKEQ. J was trimmed by 4 bases and V by 1 base; bases with no gene match: 4. The CDR3 is 16 amino acids. V is TRBV4-2 and J is TRBJ2-3; TRBD2 agrees at 11 bases. This TCR was sampled from a young man who received the YFV17D yellow fever vaccine. The sequencing used PBMCs, collected approximately 20 days after the first yellow fever vaccination. This CDR3 is CASSQVSGGEADTQYF. Here the CDR3 DNA reads TGTGCCAGCAGCCAAGTTAGCGGGGGGGAGGCAGATACGCAGTATTTT.